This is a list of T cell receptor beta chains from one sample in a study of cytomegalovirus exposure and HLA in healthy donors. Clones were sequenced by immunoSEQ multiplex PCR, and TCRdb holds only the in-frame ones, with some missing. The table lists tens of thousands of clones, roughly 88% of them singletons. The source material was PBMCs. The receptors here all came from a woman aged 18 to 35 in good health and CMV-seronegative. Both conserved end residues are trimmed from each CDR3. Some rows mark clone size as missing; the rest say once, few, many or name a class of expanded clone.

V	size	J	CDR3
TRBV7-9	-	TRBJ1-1	ASSAQGATEAF
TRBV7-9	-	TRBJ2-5	ASSFFLGQETQY
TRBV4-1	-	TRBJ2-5	ASSQWTSGGTQETQY
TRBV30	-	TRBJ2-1	AWSPTSAYNEQF
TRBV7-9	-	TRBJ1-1	ATKKQGSNTEAF
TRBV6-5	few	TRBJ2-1	ASKLAGVGNEQF
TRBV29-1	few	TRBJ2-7	SVQDISYEQY
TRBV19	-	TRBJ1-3	ASSILGQGVGNTIY
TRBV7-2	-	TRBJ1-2	ASSLTGGDGNYGYT
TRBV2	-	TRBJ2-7	ASSETGYEQY
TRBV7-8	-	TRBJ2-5	ASSLARVETQY
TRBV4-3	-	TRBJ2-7	ASSQDRVAGGPQY
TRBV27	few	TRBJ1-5	ASSPSTGNQPQH
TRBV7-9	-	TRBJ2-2	ASSPLPGELF
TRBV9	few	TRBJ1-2	ASSQTQGFHGYT
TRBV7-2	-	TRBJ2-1	ASSPGLAGADEQF
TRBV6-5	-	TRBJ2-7	ASSPIPQGGEQY
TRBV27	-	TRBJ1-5	ASSWGDGQPQN
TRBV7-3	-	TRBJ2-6	ASSTGGSGANVLT
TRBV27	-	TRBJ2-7	ASSLAAAAYEQY
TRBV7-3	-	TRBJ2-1	ASSTLAGGPREQF
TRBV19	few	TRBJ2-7	ASSMVGYYEQY
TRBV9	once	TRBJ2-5	ASSVEASGGTGTQY
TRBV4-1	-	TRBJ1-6	ASSQEPGLINSPLH
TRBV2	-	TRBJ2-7	ASSQRTSVSYEQY
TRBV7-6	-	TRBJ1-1	ASTATGGAPRAF
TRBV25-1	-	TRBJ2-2	ASSEFNGELF
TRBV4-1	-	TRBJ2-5	ASSQGHLEETQY
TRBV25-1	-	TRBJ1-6	ASIRDSENSPLH
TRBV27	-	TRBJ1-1	ASSPTGGATEAF
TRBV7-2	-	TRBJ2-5	ASSLQGAKETQY
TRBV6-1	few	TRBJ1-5	ASSGQGGQPQH
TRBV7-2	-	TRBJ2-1	ASSSRAGGPYNEQF
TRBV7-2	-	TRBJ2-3	ASSPPFGEGTDTQY
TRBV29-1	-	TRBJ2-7	SVEVESSYEQY
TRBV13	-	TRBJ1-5	ASSYGSNQPQH
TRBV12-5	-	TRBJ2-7	ASRGRGRSYEQY
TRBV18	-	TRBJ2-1	ASSPQEAQGVQF
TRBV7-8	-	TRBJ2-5	ASSLGGIDPKTQY
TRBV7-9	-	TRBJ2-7	ASSLLQIPYEQY
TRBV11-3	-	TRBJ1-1	ASSLSGQTNTEAF
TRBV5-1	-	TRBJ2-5	ASSFTAGQQETQY
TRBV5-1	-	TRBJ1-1	ASRPGTGGTEAF
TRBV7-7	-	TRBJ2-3	ASTNSGGPSTDTQY
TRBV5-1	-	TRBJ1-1	ASSLVYSGLNTEAF
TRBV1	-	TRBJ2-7	TSSQKPPRQVRYEQY
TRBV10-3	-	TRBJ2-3	AISESAGGPGDTQY
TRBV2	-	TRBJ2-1	ASSGETGSYNEQF
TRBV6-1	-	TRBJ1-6	AGSERTYRGDSPLH
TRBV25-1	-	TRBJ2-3	ASSANRGPDTDTQY
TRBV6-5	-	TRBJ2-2	ASSPGTDNTGELF